Described below is a single T cell receptor (beta chain) sequence and its context. The authors reverse transcribed all of the isolated RNA, so sequencing captured expressed TCRB transcripts. Assay: immunoSEQ multiplex PCR; the TCRdb copy retains only in-frame clones and omits some. The repertoire consists of just over 450,000 clones, with 30% occurring once and the leading ten covering 0.06% to 0.07%. The data derive from a study of beta chain features in type 1 diabetes. Losses at the gene ends were 0 bases for V and 8 bases for J; bases not matched to a gene: 5. The CDR3 runs to 15 residues. Looked up from germline, CDR1 is MNHNS and CDR2 is SASEGT.

The receptor was isolated from a man between 18 and 35 years old in good health. Sequenced material: naive CD4+ T cells from blood. The V gene is TRBV6-1, the J gene TRBJ1-4, with 8 bases identical to TRBD1. This CDR3 is CASSEAGQVWEKLFF. CDR3 DNA sequence: TGTGCCAGCAGTGAAGCGGGACAGGTTTGGGAAAAACTGTTTTTT.